This T cell receptor beta chain was found in a study of blood T cell repertoires in COVID-19. The overall study: Samples came from the United States, Italy and Spain, spanning acute and convalescent COVID-19. In each case, the material was cDNA or gDNA derived from T cells, B-cell-depleted T cells, or PBMCs.

Under the authors' procedure: Quantification of nucleated cells was approximated via reference gene primer amplification. Sequenced by immunoSEQ multiplex PCR; TCRdb stores in-frame clones only, minus some. The V and J calls and clone size are taken from that table; D and trimming were inferred from the DNA. The sample lists some 16,000 clones, roughly nine tenths seen once, with approximately 51% in the top ten. The table lists this clone with a count of one. This sequence originates from a man in his fifties or sixties with acute or convalescent COVID-19. Material: peripheral blood.

Written as DNA, the CDR3 is TGTGCCAGCAGCGTATTTAGCGGGGACACAGATACGCAGTATTTT. Translation gives CASSVFSGDTDTQYF. This chain connects TRBV9 to TRBJ2-3; the match to TRBD2 covers 8 bases. CDR1 and CDR2 (germline): SGDLS, YYNGEE. Unmatched junction bases numbered 3, after V lost 1 base and J lost 2 bases. This CDR3 region has 15 residues. Together with reference TRBV9 and TRBJ2-3, the CDR3 gives the full variable domain: DSGVTQTPKHLITATGQRVTLRCSPRSGDLSVYWYQQSLDQGLQFLIQYYNGEERAKGNILERFSAQQFPDLHSELNLSSLELGDSALYFCASSVFSGDTDTQYFGPGTRLTVL.